This TCR beta chain was sequenced in a study of response to subunit inactivated influenza vaccine. TCRdb redid the calling of the RT-PCR reads with MiXCR, one entry per CDR3 protein. The table lists a few hundred thousand distinct CDR3 sequences, approximately 10% of them singletons. CDR1 and CDR2 (germline): LNHNV, YYDKDF (reference sequence). This CDR3 is built from 12 residues. Deletions cut 3 bases from V and 7 bases from J, with 10 bases between. With regard to this clonotype: A single base separates this from a much larger clone, so it may be a read error. No conserved phenylalanine or tryptophan ends this CDR3, so it is likely a read error.

The data were also submitted as part of a second study, on T cells expressing NK-cell markers. As that study records: With UMIs, 5'RACE template switching was used to make TCR beta cDNA. It was sorted CD3+CD56+NKG2C+, CD3+CD56+NKG2C- and CD3+CD56-NKG2C+ T cells that supplied the TCR beta repertoires.

Sequenced here: PBMCs from blood, sampled on the day of vaccination. The chain recombines TRBV15 with TRBJ2-7; D not certain. The receptor was derived from a man between 45 and 60 years old who received an inactivated influenza vaccine. The DNA for the CDR3 is TGTGCCACCAGCAGCATATTCGGGGAGCAGTACTTA. This codes for CATSSIFGEQYL.